This T cell receptor beta chain emerged from a study of T cells after yellow fever vaccination. Study-wide results and caveats: Contaminants from the bulk population, in the form of abundant clonotypes, could be found in FACS-sorted repertoires. The secondary response showed a weaker magnitude and a faster peak, day 5 versus 15. A limited proportion of clonotypes was detected within both the CD4 and CD8 compartments. Reappearance after the booster was observed for most primary-vaccination clones (around 95% CD4, just over 85% CD8).

TCRdb ran MiXCR on the 5' RACE reads and lists one entry per CDR3 protein. Of under 550,000 distinct CDR3 sequences listed, roughly 22% are singletons. The germline V and J ends were trimmed by 5 bases and 2 bases, with 12 bases remaining between them. In germline, CDR1 is SGHVS, CDR2 FNYEAQ. The CDR3 is made up of 14 amino acids. A note on this clonotype: The antigen is unknown.

The chain couples TRBV7-6 to TRBJ2-5; D is unresolved. The sequence was obtained from a man aged 18 to 35 who received the YFV17D yellow fever vaccine. The source was PBMCs, collected roughly 20 days after the first yellow fever vaccination. The CDR3 DNA sequence: TGTGCCAGCAGCCCCCTCGGAAGGCAAGAGACCCAGTACTTC. Protein product: CASSPLGRQETQYF.